This is a list of T cell receptor beta chains from one sample in a study of cytomegalovirus exposure and HLA in healthy donors. Here immunoSEQ multiplex PCR was the method, and the copy in TCRdb shows in-frame clones only, minus some. The sample holds approximately 150,000 clones, around 73% seen once. The sequenced sample consisted of PBMCs. The receptors shown here come from a woman between 18 and 29 years old in good health and CMV-seropositive. Both conserved end residues are part of each CDR3. The D gene is left open where the match is weak. Clone size is stated in some rows and not others, as once, few, many or a class when expanded.

>TRBJ2-5|-|-|TRBV2
CASSVQGRATKQTQYF
TGTGCCAGCAGCGTTCAGGGCCGGGCCACTAAACAGACCCAGTACTTC
>TRBJ2-7|-|TRBD1|TRBV19
CASSVGTGGTYEQYF
TGTGCCAGTAGTGTCGGGACAGGGGGTACCTACGAGCAGTACTTC
>TRBJ2-3|-|TRBD2|TRBV12-5
CASGLVRMRLAGGRTDTQYF
TGTGCTAGTGGTTTGGTGAGGATGCGGCTAGCGGGGGGGCGGACAGATACGCAGTATTTT
>TRBJ2-5|-|-|TRBV7-3
CASSLSSVAGETQYF
TGTGCCAGCAGCTTAAGTAGCGTCGCCGGAGAGACCCAGTACTTC
>TRBJ2-2|few|-|TRBV4-3
CASSQVHERAGELFF
TGCGCCAGCAGCCAGGTGCATGAGAGAGCCGGGGAGCTGTTTTTT
>TRBJ2-7|-|TRBD2|TRBV5-1
CASSLALAGGLSYEQYF
TGCGCCAGCAGCTTGGCCCTAGCGGGGGGTCTATCCTACGAGCAGTACTTC
>TRBJ2-3|-|-|TRBV18
CASSPPIGGGDTQYF
TGTGCCAGCTCACCACCCATCGGAGGCGGGGATACGCAGTATTTT
>TRBJ1-5|once|-|TRBV27
CASSPTGQPQHF
TGTGCCAGCAGTCCCACAGGACAGCCCCAGCATTTT
>TRBJ2-3|-|TRBD2|TRBV29-1
CSVEGLAGGWNTQYF
TGCAGCGTTGAAGGGCTAGCGGGGGGGTGGAATACGCAGTATTTT
>TRBJ2-1|-|TRBD2|TRBV9
CASSVPASGGDEQFF
TGTGCCAGCAGCGTTCCGGCTAGCGGGGGGGATGAGCAGTTCTTC
>TRBJ1-2|-|TRBD1|TRBV9
CASSTQGYGYTF
TGTGCCAGCAGCACACAGGGGTATGGCTACACCTTC
>TRBJ2-1|-|-|TRBV27
CASSLTGFNEQFF
TGTGCCAGCAGCCTTACAGGGTTCAATGAGCAGTTCTTC
>TRBJ1-5|-|-|TRBV30
CAWSDYRDNQPQHF
TGTGCCTGGAGTGACTACAGGGACAATCAGCCCCAGCATTTT
>TRBJ1-1|-|TRBD1|TRBV28
CASSQSRGRGTEAFF
TGTGCCAGCAGTCAGAGCAGGGGGCGAGGAACTGAAGCTTTCTTT
>TRBJ1-1|-|-|TRBV18
CASSPSRDKNTEAFF
TGTGCCAGCTCACCAAGCCGGGACAAGAACACTGAAGCTTTCTTT
>TRBJ2-3|few|-|TRBV6-5
CASTEGGTSTDTQYF
TGTGCCAGCACCGAAGGCGGTACTAGCACAGATACGCAGTATTTT
>TRBJ2-3|few|TRBD2|TRBV6-1
CASRLAGGLTDTQYF
TGTGCCAGCAGGCTAGCGGGGGGGCTTACAGATACGCAGTATTTT
>TRBJ2-7|few|TRBD2|TRBV5-4
CASSSGTSEDEQYF
TGTGCCAGCAGCTCCGGGACTAGCGAAGACGAGCAGTACTTC
>TRBJ2-5|few|-|TRBV4-2
CASSQDTGETQYF
TGTGCCAGCAGCCAAGATACAGGAGAGACCCAGTACTTC
>TRBJ2-3|-|-|TRBV7-3
CASSLIATSTDTQYF
TGTGCCAGCAGCTTAATAGCGACGAGCACAGATACGCAGTATTTT
>TRBJ1-2|few|TRBD1|TRBV7-9
CASSQPGGDYTF
TGTGCCAGCAGCCAACCAGGGGGCGACTACACCTTC
>TRBJ2-6|-|-|TRBV7-3
CASSVQDGPGANVLTF
TGTGCCAGCAGCGTACAGGATGGGCCTGGGGCCAACGTCCTGACTTTC
>TRBJ2-3|-|TRBD2|TRBV7-9
CASSRTSGGAVDTQYF
TGTGCCAGCAGCCGGACTAGCGGGGGGGCGGTAGATACGCAGTATTTT
>TRBJ2-5|-|-|TRBV18
CASSPALSQETQYF
TGTGCCAGCTCCCCCGCTCTATCCCAAGAGACCCAGTACTTC